This T cell receptor beta chain was recovered during a study of cytomegalovirus exposure and HLA in healthy donors. Overall study results and limits: In vitro confirmation showed a few CMV-associated chains to be CMV antigen specific.

As concerns this clone: Its antigen is currently unknown.

The PCR contained 60 Vbeta and 13 Jbeta primers. Produced via immunoSEQ multiplex PCR; TCRdb's table is partial and in-frame only. The table shows approximately 150,000 clones, with roughly four fifths occurring only once. The V and J ends lost 0 bases and 0 bases respectively, with 14 bases between them. The CDR3 extends over 17 amino acids. The V gene's germline CDR1 is SEHNR and CDR2 FQNEAQ (reference sequence). The clonotype was recovered from a man aged 25 to 40 in good health and CMV-seropositive. Sequences were obtained from PBMCs. The gene calls are TRBV7-9 and TRBJ1-2; possibly TRBD1 for D (5 bases). For the CDR3, the DNA is TGTGCCAGCAGCTTAGCAATGGGGCAGTACTCTAACTATGGCTACACCTTC. This gives the protein CASSLAMGQYSNYGYTF.